Listed below are T cell receptor beta chains from one sample, sequenced in a study of T cells in Graves' hyperthyroidism and ophthalmopathy. TCRdb reprocessed the multiplex PCR reads with MiXCR, giving one entry per CDR3 protein. The repertoire has about 500,000 distinct CDR3 sequences, approximately 17% of them found once; the top ten carry 17%. The sequencing input was blood. The receptor set was obtained from a woman in her late teens or twenties with Graves' ophthalmopathy. The CDR3 runs from the conserved cysteine through the conserved F or W. Each record gives: V gene, J gene, D gene, clone size, CDR3 DNA, CDR3 protein. The D gene is left open where the match is weak. The size field is filled for only some rows; it gives once, few, many or a size class.

TRBV27	TRBJ1-1	NA	many	TGTGCCAGCAGTTTAAGGATCGACATGAACACTGAAGCTTTCTTT	CASSLRIDMNTEAFF
TRBV28	TRBJ1-2	NA	NA	TGTGCCAGCAGTTTAATGGCGGGAGGGGATGGCTACACCTTC	CASSLMAGGDGYTF
TRBV10-3	TRBJ1-3	TRBD1	NA	TGTGCCATCGGCGACAGGGATGGGAACGGAAACACCATATATTTT	CAIGDRDGNGNTIYF
TRBV3-1	TRBJ2-1	TRBD2	many	TGTGCCAGCAGCCTTCTAGCGGGGACAAACAATGAGCAGTTCTTC	CASSLLAGTNNEQFF
TRBV6-2/TRBV6-3	TRBJ2-7	TRBD1	NA	TGTGCCAGCAACGACGGGACAGGGGGGTACGAGCAGTACTTC	CASNDGTGGYEQYF
TRBV13	TRBJ2-5	NA	few	TGTGCCAGCAGCTTAGGGGGCGGTTTTACGGAATGGGAGACCCAGTACTTC	CASSLGGGFTEWETQYF
TRBV19	TRBJ1-1	NA	few	TGTGCCAGTAGTATCAGGGACCTTTTAAACACTGAAGCTTTCTTT	CASSIRDLLNTEAFF
TRBV2	TRBJ1-6	NA	many	TGTGCCAGCAGTGAAGAAGAGGGAGTAGGTTCACCCCTCCACTTT	CASSEEEGVGSPLHF
TRBV30	TRBJ2-4	TRBD1	NA	TGTGCCTGGAGTGTAACCAGGGGGCACATTCAGTACTTC	CAWSVTRGHIQYF
TRBV5-5	TRBJ1-5	NA	NA	TGTGCCAGCAGCTTGGACATGGGGAGTCAGCCCCAGCATTTT	CASSLDMGSQPQHF
TRBV29-1	TRBJ1-2	NA	few	TGCAGCGTTGAAGAATTGGCCTACTATGGCTACACCTTC	CSVEELAYYGYTF
TRBV20-1	TRBJ1-4	NA	NA	TGCAGTGCTAGGGGGTTTTACGAAAAACTGTTTTTT	CSARGFYEKLFF
TRBV6-9	TRBJ2-2	NA	NA	TGTGCCAGCAGTTATAAGGGCCCCGGGGAGCTGTTTTTT	CASSYKGPGELFF
TRBV5-5	TRBJ1-5	TRBD1	many	TGTGCCAGCAGCCTCGGGACAGGGGGGTATAGCAATCAGCCCCAGCATTTT	CASSLGTGGYSNQPQHF
TRBV28	TRBJ2-7	NA	many	TGTGCCAGCGCTGGGAGGGGGGCCTCTTCCTACGAGCAGTACTTC	CASAGRGASSYEQYF
TRBV4-1	TRBJ2-7	NA	many	TGCGCCAGCAGCCAAGATGGAGTGGTGGGCGAGCAGTACTTC	CASSQDGVVGEQYF
TRBV27	TRBJ2-4	NA	many	TGTGCCAGCAGTTCCCGGGGGTGGGAGGTCGTGGAAAACATTCAGTACTTC	CASSSRGWEVVENIQYF
TRBV11-2	TRBJ2-5	TRBD2	NA	TGTGCCAGCAGCCAAGATCGACTAGCGGGGGGTGAGACCCAGTACTTC	CASSQDRLAGGETQYF
TRBV13	TRBJ1-1	TRBD1	many	TGTGCCAGCAGTTTGGGGACAGGGTTGAACACTGAAGCTTTCTTT	CASSLGTGLNTEAFF
TRBV20-1	TRBJ1-5	TRBD1	few	TGCAGTGCTAGAGCGGGGACAGGGGGCAGGCAGCCCCAGCATTTT	CSARAGTGGRQPQHF
TRBV7-6	TRBJ1-1	TRBD1	many	TGTGCCAGCAGCTTAGCGACAGGGGCCAACACTGAAGCTTTCTTT	CASSLATGANTEAFF
TRBV28	TRBJ2-5	NA	many	TGTGCCAGCAGTTCTGGGGGCAGGGAAGAGACCCAGTACTTC	CASSSGGREETQYF
TRBV19	TRBJ1-1	NA	few	TGTGCCAGTAGTATTATGGGGGAGAAAAACACTGAAGCTTTCTTT	CASSIMGEKNTEAFF
TRBV28	TRBJ2-7	NA	few	TGTGCCAGCAGCTCATTGCCCCTAGGGGAGCAGTACTTC	CASSSLPLGEQYF
TRBV7-2	TRBJ2-7	TRBD2	many	TGTGCCAGCGACTCGACTAGCGGGGGCTACGAGCAGTACTTC	CASDSTSGGYEQYF
TRBV3-1	TRBJ2-1	NA	few	TGTGCCAGCAGCCCCTCGCTGTTCTACAATGAGCAGTTCTTC	CASSPSLFYNEQFF
TRBV29-1	TRBJ2-5	TRBD2	few	TGCAGCGTTGAACCGGGACTAGCGGGAGAAGAGACCCAGTACTTC	CSVEPGLAGEETQYF
TRBV4-1	TRBJ1-3	NA	NA	TGCGCCGGCAGCCAAGCACATTCCGGAAACACCATATATTTT	CAGSQAHSGNTIYF
TRBV19	TRBJ2-7	TRBD1	NA	TGTGCCAGTAGTATAAACAGGGGAAGCCCCTACGAGCAGTACTTC	CASSINRGSPYEQYF
TRBV6-1	TRBJ1-1	NA	many	TGTGCCAGCAGTTTCGGACGATCCGGGGACACTGAAGCTTTCTTT	CASSFGRSGDTEAFF
TRBV7-7	TRBJ2-1	NA	few	TGTGCTAGCAGCTCAACGGTGGTTAATGAGCAGTTCTTC	CASSSTVVNEQFF
TRBV18	TRBJ2-3	TRBD1	many	TGTGCCAGCTCTAGGGACAGCAGCGATACGCAGTATTTT	CASSRDSSDTQYF
TRBV10-2	TRBJ1-6	NA	few	TGCGCCAGCGCACCAGGCGAAAATTCACCCCTCCACTTT	CASAPGENSPLHF
TRBV28	TRBJ1-2	NA	many	TGTGCCAGCAGTTACAGGATCTTCAACTATGGCTACACCTTC	CASSYRIFNYGYTF
TRBV6-5	TRBJ2-1	NA	many	TGTGCCAGCAGTTACGGCGGCCCAGAGATTTACAATGAGCAGTTCTTC	CASSYGGPEIYNEQFF
TRBV9	TRBJ2-3	NA	NA	TGTGCCAGCAGCGTAGACGTAGGGCGGAAGGATACGCAGTATTTT	CASSVDVGRKDTQYF
TRBV5-7	TRBJ2-7	NA	NA	TGTGCCAGCAGCTTGGGATACGGGAGCCTATACTACGAGCAGTACTTC	CASSLGYGSLYYEQYF
TRBV19	TRBJ2-1	NA	NA	TGTGCCAGTAGCAACGACCCAGTAAATGAGCAGTTCTTC	CASSNDPVNEQFF
TRBV7-9	TRBJ1-2	NA	many	TGTGCCAGCAGCATCGGGACAACAAATGAGGGTGGTGGCTACACCTTC	CASSIGTTNEGGGYTF
TRBV2	TRBJ2-1	NA	many	TGTGCCAGCAGTGAAGCGCGATCCAATGAGCAGTTCTTC	CASSEARSNEQFF
TRBV20-1	TRBJ2-4	TRBD1	many	TGCAGTGCCAGGGACAGGGAAGGTGTGATAGCCAAAAACATTCAGTACTTC	CSARDREGVIAKNIQYF
TRBV29-1	TRBJ2-3	TRBD2	NA	TGCAGCGCCGAGGAGACTAGCGGGACTGCAGATACGCAGTATTTT	CSAEETSGTADTQYF
TRBV20-1	TRBJ2-7	TRBD2	few	TGCAGTGCTAGAACTAGCGGGGGACTTTACGAGCAGTACTTC	CSARTSGGLYEQYF
TRBV20-1	TRBJ2-1	TRBD2	few	TGCAGTGCTAGAGATTTCGGGGGGGGGGAATACAATGAGCAGTTCTTC	CSARDFGGGEYNEQFF
TRBV7-9	TRBJ2-2	TRBD1	NA	TGTGCCAGCACCACCGGGACAGCGAACACCGGGGAGCTGTTTTTT	CASTTGTANTGELFF
TRBV5-1	TRBJ2-7	TRBD1	NA	TGTGCCAGCAGCTTAGGGGAGGGGACAGGGGGGACCTACGAGCAGTACTTC	CASSLGEGTGGTYEQYF
TRBV19	TRBJ2-3	NA	NA	TGTGCCAGTAGGATGACGGACCTCACAGATACGCAGTATTTT	CASRMTDLTDTQYF
TRBV20-1	TRBJ1-1	TRBD1	few	TGCAGTGCTAGAGAACAGACAGGGGGAAACACTGAAGCTTTCTTT	CSAREQTGGNTEAFF
TRBV11-3	TRBJ2-6	NA	NA	TGTGCCAGCAGCCCGGCAGAGGGGAGAGACGGGGCCAACGTCCTGACTTTC	CASSPAEGRDGANVLTF
TRBV5-1	TRBJ2-2	TRBD2	NA	TGCGGCAGCAGCCAAGAACTAGCGGGAGGGGGGGAGCTGTTTTTT	CGSSQELAGGGELFF
TRBV19	TRBJ2-1	NA	NA	TGTGCCAGTAGCTCTGCGGGCACTCGATACAATGAGCAGTTCTTC	CASSSAGTRYNEQFF
TRBV20-1	TRBJ2-6	NA	many	TGCAGTGCCACGGGACACCCGAGCTCTGGGGCCAACGTCCTGACTTTC	CSATGHPSSGANVLTF
TRBV4-1	TRBJ2-1	TRBD1	few	TGCGCCAGCAGCCAAGAGGTAACAGGGGGCAGAGGGAATGAGCAGTTCTTC	CASSQEVTGGRGNEQFF